This is a list of T cell receptor beta chains from one sample in a study of blood T cell repertoires in COVID-19. The protocol was immunoSEQ multiplex PCR, while the TCRdb copy is restricted to in-frame clones and leaves out a portion. This table holds roughly 200,000 clones, around four fifths found once. The sequencing input was peripheral blood. The receptors stem from a man aged 35 to 55 with active or convalescent COVID-19. Each CDR3 is given with its conserved first and last residue. The D gene is left open where the match is weak. Expanded clones are given a class, and other clones once, few, many or no size at all.

d_call,clone_size,j_call,v_call,cdr3_aa,cdr3_nt
NA,NA,TRBJ1-5,TRBV30,CAWNPGLGNQPQHF,TGTGCCTGGAATCCGGGACTGGGCAATCAGCCCCAGCATTTT
NA,NA,TRBJ1-1,TRBV2,CASEAEGNTEAFF,TGTGCCAGCGAGGCCGAGGGGAACACTGAAGCTTTCTTT
TRBD2,NA,TRBJ2-1,TRBV7-9,CASSISAGEWGEQFF,TGTGCCAGCAGCATCTCTGCGGGAGAATGGGGAGAGCAGTTCTTC
NA,NA,TRBJ2-5,TRBV7-8,CASSLQTGKQETQYF,TGTGCCAGCAGCTTACAGACGGGGAAACAAGAGACCCAGTACTTC
NA,NA,TRBJ1-4,TRBV30,CAWSVGQGREKLFF,TGTGCCTGGAGTGTGGGGCAGGGGCGCGAAAAACTGTTTTTT
NA,NA,TRBJ1-1,TRBV6-5,CASREGELNTEAFF,TGTGCCAGCAGAGAGGGTGAATTGAACACTGAAGCTTTCTTT
NA,NA,TRBJ1-1,TRBV6-5,CASTTGWVNTEAFF,TGTGCCAGCACTACAGGATGGGTGAACACTGAAGCTTTCTTT
NA,NA,TRBJ1-4,TRBV5-6,CASSWWTVATNEKLFF,TGTGCCAGCAGCTGGTGGACAGTTGCAACTAATGAAAAACTGTTTTTT
NA,NA,TRBJ1-5,TRBV5-6,CASSFGPFSNQPQHF,TGTGCCAGCAGCTTTGGGCCCTTTAGCAATCAGCCCCAGCATTTT
TRBD1,NA,TRBJ1-5,TRBV2,CASRGQGGQPQHF,TGTGCCAGCAGAGGACAGGGAGGTCAGCCCCAGCATTTT
NA,NA,TRBJ1-5,TRBV24-1,CATSHLAQGDQPQHF,TGTGCCACCAGTCATTTGGCGCAGGGTGATCAGCCCCAGCATTTT
NA,NA,TRBJ1-2,TRBV4-1,CASSQDVRGYGYTF,TGCGCCAGCAGCCAAGATGTAAGGGGCTATGGCTACACCTTC
NA,NA,TRBJ2-7,TRBV6-5,CASSYSTGGAYEQYF,TGTGCCAGCAGTTACTCGACCGGAGGGGCCTACGAGCAGTACTTC
NA,few,TRBJ1-5,TRBV6-2/TRBV6-3,CASSSPRGGENQPQHF,TGTGCCAGCAGTTCCCCTCGGGGAGGGGAAAATCAGCCCCAGCATTTT
TRBD1,NA,TRBJ1-5,TRBV4-1,CASSLLGTGMNQPQHF,TGCGCCAGCAGCCTTTTGGGGACAGGGATGAATCAGCCCCAGCATTTT
NA,NA,TRBJ2-1,TRBV11-3,CASTHYGDEQFF,TGTGCCAGCACCCACTACGGGGATGAGCAGTTCTTC
NA,NA,TRBJ1-4,TRBV6-1,CASSEGQFYGGEKLFF,TGTGCCAGCAGTGAGGGGCAGTTTTATGGGGGGGAAAAACTGTTTTTT
TRBD1,NA,TRBJ2-7,TRBV7-3,CASSTHPGQGGHEQYF,TGTGCCAGCAGCACCCATCCGGGACAGGGGGGGCACGAGCAGTACTTC
TRBD1,NA,TRBJ1-1,TRBV5-1,CASSETGTANTEAFF,TGCGCCAGCAGCGAAACCGGGACAGCGAACACTGAAGCTTTCTTT
TRBD1,NA,TRBJ2-4,TRBV3-1/TRBV3-2,CASSRRTGNPFIAKNIQYF,TGTGCCAGCAGCCGCAGGACAGGCAACCCATTTATAGCCAAAAACATTCAGTACTTC
TRBD1,NA,TRBJ1-2,TRBV3-1/TRBV3-2,CASSQTDRVDYGYTF,TGTGCCAGCAGCCAGACGGACAGGGTTGACTATGGCTACACCTTC